The clone carrying this T cell receptor beta chain was counted a few times. What it binds is not known. The data belong to a study of OX40 agonist ivuxolimab in advanced cancers. Study in general: Averaging roughly 60 years in age, with a range of about 20 to 90, the cohort was about 86% male. The study's findings and limits: Relative to CD4+, CD8+ T cells held more expanded clones on average.

The data were produced by immunoSEQ multiplex PCR, yet TCRdb's version contains in-frame clones alone and is incomplete. The sample has some 72,000 clones, 84% seen once; the top ten hold roughly 0.48%. The germline V and J ends were trimmed by 3 bases and 8 bases, with 13 bases remaining between them. The CDR3 has 14 amino acids. Per the germline V gene, CDR1 is SEHNR and CDR2 is FQNEAQ (reference sequence). Patients with a history of autoimmune disease or on systemic immunosuppression were excluded. The J gene is TRBJ1-4, the V gene TRBV7-9; D possibly corresponds to TRBD1 (6 bases). The sequencing used CD4+ or CD8+ T cells sorted from blood, collected in a trial of the OX40 agonist ivuxolimab. The source of this sequence is an adult with an advanced solid tumor such as melanoma, head and neck, liver or kidney cancer. The CDR3 DNA is TGTGCCAGCAGCTTTGGACAGTCCGGCGAAAAACTGTTTTTT. Translated: CASSFGQSGEKLFF. Filled out from reference TRBV7-9 and TRBJ1-4, the complete variable domain reads DTGVSQNPRHKITKRGQNVTFRCDPISEHNRLYWYRQTLGQGPEFLTYFQNEAQLEKSRLLSDRFSAERPKGSFSTLEIQRTEQGDSAMYLCASSFGQSGEKLFFGSGTQLSVL.